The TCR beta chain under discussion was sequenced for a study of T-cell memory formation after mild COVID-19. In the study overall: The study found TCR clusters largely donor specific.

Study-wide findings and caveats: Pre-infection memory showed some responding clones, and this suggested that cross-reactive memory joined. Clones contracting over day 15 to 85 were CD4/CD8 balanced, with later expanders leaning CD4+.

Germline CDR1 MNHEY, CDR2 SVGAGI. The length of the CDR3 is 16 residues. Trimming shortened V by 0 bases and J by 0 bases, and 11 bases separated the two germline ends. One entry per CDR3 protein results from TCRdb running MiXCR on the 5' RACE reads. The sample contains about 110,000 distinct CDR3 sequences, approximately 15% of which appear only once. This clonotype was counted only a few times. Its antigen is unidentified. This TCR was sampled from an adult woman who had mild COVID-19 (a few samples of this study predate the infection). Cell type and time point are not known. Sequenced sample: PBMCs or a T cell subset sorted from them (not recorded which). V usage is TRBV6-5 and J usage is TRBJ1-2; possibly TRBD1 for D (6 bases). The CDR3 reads CASSYSGDKSNYGYTF. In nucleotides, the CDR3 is TGTGCCAGCAGTTACTCGGGGGACAAATCTAACTATGGCTACACCTTC.